The 4 T cell receptor beta chains listed next were all sequenced from one sample in a study of preoperative IRX-2 immunotherapy in early breast cancer. The assay was immunoSEQ multiplex PCR, and TCRdb's table has in-frame clones only and misses some. The profile covers fewer than 8,000 clones, with about 84% appearing a single time and roughly 17% taken by the ten largest. Treatment noted: preoperative locoregional IRX-2 cytokine immunotherapy. The starting material was tumor tissue, obtained after IRX-2 immunotherapy. These receptors came from a human donor with breast cancer.

This clone was seen more than once but under ten times. The rearrangement uses TRBV6-8 and TRBJ2-1; no clear D gene. This CDR3 is 13 amino acids long. Germline CDR1 reads MNHGY; CDR2 reads SAAAGT. Trimming removed 7 bases at V and 6 bases at J, with 13 bases between. In DNA, the CDR3 is TGTGCCAGCACGAAACACATAGGCAATGAGCAGTTCTTC. It yields the protein CASTKHIGNEQFF.

This clone was seen only a few times. The V call is TRBV6-8, the J call TRBJ2-2; 7 bases are a match to TRBD1. The CDR3 length is 13 residues. Trimming removed 9 bases from V and 3 bases from J; junction bases left unmatched: 4. In germline, CDR1 is MNHGY, CDR2 SAAAGT. The DNA of the CDR3 is TGTGCCAGTACCAGGGGGTACACCGGGGAGCTGTTTTTT. Its protein product is CASTRGYTGELFF.

This rearrangement joins TRBV6-8 to TRBJ1-5, with D uncertain. V lost 1 base to trimming and J lost 4 bases, with 2 bases between them. Germline values: CDR1 MNHGY, CDR2 SAAAGT. The CDR3 has 12 residues. The CDR3, as DNA: TGTGCCAGCAGTTACTTGAATCAGCCCCAGCATTTT. As protein: CASSYLNQPQHF.

The V and J genes are TRBV19 and TRBJ2-7, with 7 bases identical to TRBD1. V shed 4 bases, J shed 2 bases, and the junction held 5 bases outside the gene matches. CDR1 is LNHDA, CDR2 SQIVND, per germline (reference sequence). This CDR3 spans 14 amino acids. CDR3 protein: CASSNRDSTYEQYF. The CDR3 region has the DNA TGTGCCAGTAGTAACCGGGACAGTACCTACGAGCAGTACTTC.